This T cell receptor beta chain was recovered during a study of OX40 agonist ivuxolimab in advanced cancers. Overall study context: Head and neck, renal cell, melanoma or hepatocellular carcinoma were the cancers that dose-escalation patients had. Regarding the study as a whole: Partly responding patients at 0.1-3.0 mg/kg showed some of the smallest clonal expansion. Both CD4+ and CD8+ T cell populations in blood had undergone clonal expansion by week 6 at 0.1 to 3.0 mg/kg. Fewer expanded clones were found on average in CD4+ than in CD8+ T cells.

This clone was seen only once. No antigen is known for it. The CDR3 sequence is 15 residues long. CDR1 and CDR2 (germline): MDHEN, SYDVKM. J lost 4 bases, V lost 3 bases, and 3 bases had no gene match. Clones were sequenced by immunoSEQ multiplex PCR, and TCRdb holds only the in-frame ones, with some missing. The table shows 45,000 to 70,000 clones, with 83% occurring only once. This material consisted of CD4+ or CD8+ T cells sorted from blood, taken in a trial of the OX40 agonist ivuxolimab. The TCR originated in an adult with an advanced solid tumor such as melanoma, head and neck, liver or kidney cancer. This sequence joins TRBV28 and TRBJ2-1; 10 bases map to TRBD2. CDR3 loop: CASSFTSGVYNEQFF. The CDR3 bases are TGTGCCAGCAGTTTCACTAGCGGGGTTTACAATGAGCAGTTCTTC.